This is a list of T cell receptor beta chains from one sample in a study of regulatory T cells in long-lasting Graves disease. TCRdb used MiXCR to reprocess the multiplex PCR reads, holding one entry per CDR3 protein. Of approximately 470,000 distinct CDR3 sequences in the sample, about a sixth were seen once. The same data also contributed to another study, on T cells in Graves' hyperthyroidism and ophthalmopathy.

The sequencing here drew on peripheral blood mononuclear cells (PBMCs), taken at new diagnosis, from a patient treated with antithyroid drugs. The receptor set was obtained from a man in his forties with Graves disease. The CDR3 runs from the conserved cysteine through the conserved F or W. A D gene is named only where the DNA matches it firmly. A row's size may be missing; if present it is once, few, many or a size class.

v_gene	j_gene	d_gene	abundance	CDR3nt	CDR3aa
TRBV5-1	TRBJ2-5	-	-	TGCGCCAGCAGTTCGGACAGATGGGGGACCCAGTACTTC	CASSSDRWGTQYF
TRBV5-4	TRBJ2-5	-	once	TGTGCCAGCAGCTCGGGGGACCCAGGGGAGACCCAGTACTTC	CASSSGDPGETQYF
TRBV7-9	TRBJ1-3	-	-	-	CASSFLAVNSGNTIYF
TRBV7-9	TRBJ2-1	-	many	TGTGCCAGCAGGCAACCCGGGGAAGAGCAGTTCTTC	CASRQPGEEQFF
TRBV18	TRBJ1-3	-	-	TGTGCCAGCTCACCACAGGGAGTGTCTGGAAACACCATATATTTT	CASSPQGVSGNTIYF
TRBV2	TRBJ2-5	-	many	TGTGCCAGCAGCGCGGGGACCCAGTACTTC	CASSAGTQYF
TRBV24-1	TRBJ2-7	TRBD2	-	TGTGCCACCAGTGATTCTAGCGGGGGCAGCTCCTACGAGCAGTACTTC	CATSDSSGGSSYEQYF
TRBV5-6	TRBJ2-7	TRBD1	many	TGTGCCAGCAGCTTGGTGGGACAGGGTTCCGACGAGCAGTACTTC	CASSLVGQGSDEQYF
TRBV5-5	TRBJ2-3	TRBD2	-	TGTGCCAGCAGCCAAGATCTAGGAGTAGCGGGAGGAAAAATCACAGATACGCAGTATTTT	CASSQDLGVAGGKITDTQYF
TRBV2	TRBJ2-5	TRBD1	many	TGTGCCAGCACGACAGGGGTAGAAGAGACCCAGTACTTC	CASTTGVEETQYF
TRBV27	TRBJ1-4	-	many	TGTGCCAGCAGTTTCGAGAGGGGGGGAAATGAAAAACTGTTTTTT	CASSFERGGNEKLFF
TRBV3-1	TRBJ2-7	-	many	TGTGCCAGCAGCCAAGACGGCAGGGAGAGGGACGAGCAGTACTTC	CASSQDGRERDEQYF
TRBV3-1	TRBJ2-3	TRBD2	many	TGTGCCAGCAGCCAACGTTTAACTAGCGGCGTAGATACGCAGTATTTT	CASSQRLTSGVDTQYF
TRBV11-2	TRBJ1-2	TRBD1	-	TGTGCCAGCAGCCTCACCCGGGACAGGGGGCGAGACTATGGCTACACCTTC	CASSLTRDRGRDYGYTF